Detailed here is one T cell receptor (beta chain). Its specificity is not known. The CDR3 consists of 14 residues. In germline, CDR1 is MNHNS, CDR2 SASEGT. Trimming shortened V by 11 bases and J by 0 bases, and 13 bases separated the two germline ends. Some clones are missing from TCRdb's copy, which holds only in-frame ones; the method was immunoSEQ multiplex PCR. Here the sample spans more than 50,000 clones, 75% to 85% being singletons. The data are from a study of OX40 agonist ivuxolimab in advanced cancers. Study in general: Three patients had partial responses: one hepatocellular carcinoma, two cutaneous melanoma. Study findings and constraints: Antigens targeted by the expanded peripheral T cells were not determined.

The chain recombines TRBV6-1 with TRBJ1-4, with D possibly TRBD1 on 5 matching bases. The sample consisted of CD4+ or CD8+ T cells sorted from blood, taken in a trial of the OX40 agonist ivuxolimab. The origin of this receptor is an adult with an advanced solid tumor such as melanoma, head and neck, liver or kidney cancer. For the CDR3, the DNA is TGTGCCGGCAAAGGGGCGTCAACTAATGAAAAACTGTTTTTT. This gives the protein CAGKGASTNEKLFF.